This record covers a single TCR beta chain. The data are from a study of early T cells in non-severe SARS-CoV-2 infection. For the study at large: With bulk RNA from unsorted whole blood as input, sequencing yielded unpaired chains.

Using its own MiXCR run on the 5' RACE reads, TCRdb lists one record per CDR3 protein. The sample shows almost 85,000 distinct CDR3 sequences, about 12% of them seen only once. CDR3 length equals 16 residues. Germline assignment: CDR1 KGHSH and CDR2 LQKENI. V dropped 0 bases and J dropped 0 bases, with 11 bases sitting between them. The gene calls are TRBV18 and TRBJ2-5, with D unclear. Sequences were obtained from whole blood. This receptor was identified in an adult who was a healthcare worker with PCR-confirmed SARS-CoV-2 infection or an uninfected control (not recorded which). For the CDR3, the DNA is TGTGCCAGCTCACCACCGGATAGGGCGTACCAAGAGACCCAGTACTTC. It codes for CASSPPDRAYQETQYF.